Reported below is one T cell receptor beta chain. Donors were ostensibly healthy at sampling, although undocumented immune exposures were probable. From germline, CDR1 is MRHNA and CDR2 SNTAGT. CDR3 size: 16 residues. Trimming shortened V by 5 bases and J by 7 bases, and 23 bases separated the two germline ends. This entry comes from a study of cytomegalovirus exposure and HLA in healthy donors. Primers included in the PCR were 60 Vbeta and 13 Jbeta primers. Sequencing used immunoSEQ multiplex PCR; TCRdb keeps in-frame clones, though not all of them. The sample consists of 140,000 to 150,000 clones, over 70% of them appearing once.

The chain employs TRBV6-4 and TRBJ1-2, with unresolved D. The sequence was obtained from a middle-aged man in good health and CMV-seronegative. The specimen sequenced was PBMCs. The CDR3 nucleotides read TGTGCCAGCAGTATTACGCGGGCGGCATTAGGAAGTGGCTACACCTTC. It translates to CASSITRAALGSGYTF.